Described below is a single TCR beta chain sequence and its context. The entry originates in a study of blood T cell repertoires in COVID-19. Background on the study: There were acute and convalescent COVID-19 samples, and they came from the United States, Italy and Spain. Sources were T cells, B-cell-depleted T cells, or PBMCs; the material itself was cDNA or gDNA.

The CDR3 is made up of 11 amino acids. The V gene end was trimmed by 9 bases and the J gene end by 8 bases; junction bases not matched to a gene: 4. Germline V gene data show CDR1 as MNHEY and CDR2 as SVGAGI. Authors' methods: Reference gene primers were amplified, and this amplification served to estimate nucleated cell counts. Repertoires were generated with immunoSEQ multiplex PCR, while TCRdb's copy carries only in-frame clones and drops some. V and J calls and clone size are given by that table; D and trimming were obtained from the DNA. This sample yields over 80,000 clones, of which approximately 90% are seen a single time; around 8.6% belongs to the top ten.

Sequenced material: peripheral blood. The clonotype originates from a middle-aged man with acute or convalescent COVID-19. The rearrangement uses TRBV6-5 and TRBJ1-2; 9 bases fit TRBD1. The DNA of the CDR3 is TGTGCCAGTGGACAGGGGCGAGGCTACACCTTC. Residues: CASGQGRGYTF.